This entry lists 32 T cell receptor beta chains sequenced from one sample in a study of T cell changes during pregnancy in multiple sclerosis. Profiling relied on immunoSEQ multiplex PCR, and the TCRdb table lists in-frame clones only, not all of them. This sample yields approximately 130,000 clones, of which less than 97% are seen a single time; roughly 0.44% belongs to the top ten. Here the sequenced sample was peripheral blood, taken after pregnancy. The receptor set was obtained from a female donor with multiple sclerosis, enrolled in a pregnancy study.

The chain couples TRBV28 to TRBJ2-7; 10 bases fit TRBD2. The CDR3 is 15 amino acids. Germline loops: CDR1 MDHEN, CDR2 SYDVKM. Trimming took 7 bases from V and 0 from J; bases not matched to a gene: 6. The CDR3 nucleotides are TGTGCCAGCACCCCGGGACTAGCGTACTCCTACGAGCAGTACTTC. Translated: CASTPGLAYSYEQYF.

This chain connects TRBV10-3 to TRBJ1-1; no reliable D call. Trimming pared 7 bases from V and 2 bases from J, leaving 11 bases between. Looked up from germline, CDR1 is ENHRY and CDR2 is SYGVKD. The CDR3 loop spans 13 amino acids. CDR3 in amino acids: CAITGEVNTEAFF. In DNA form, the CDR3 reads TGTGCCATCACCGGGGAGGTAAACACTGAAGCTTTCTTT.

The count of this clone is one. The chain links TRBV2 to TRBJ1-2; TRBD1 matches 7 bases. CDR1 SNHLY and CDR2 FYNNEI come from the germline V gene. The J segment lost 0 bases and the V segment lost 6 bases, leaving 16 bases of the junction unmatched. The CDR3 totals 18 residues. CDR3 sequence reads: CASSGTPIQGRTNYGYTF. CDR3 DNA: TGTGCCAGCAGCGGAACCCCGATACAGGGGAGAACTAACTATGGCTACACCTTC.

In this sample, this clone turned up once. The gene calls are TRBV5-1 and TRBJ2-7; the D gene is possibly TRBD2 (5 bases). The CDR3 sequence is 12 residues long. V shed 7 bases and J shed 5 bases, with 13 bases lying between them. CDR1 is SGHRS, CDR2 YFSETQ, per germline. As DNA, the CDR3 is TGCGCCAGCCGGGCGGGCACCAACGAGCAGTACTTC. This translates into CASRAGTNEQYF.

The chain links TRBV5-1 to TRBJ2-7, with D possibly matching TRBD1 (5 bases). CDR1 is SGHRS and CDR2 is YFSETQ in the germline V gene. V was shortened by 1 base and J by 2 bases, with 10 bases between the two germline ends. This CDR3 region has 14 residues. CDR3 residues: CASSLRTDTYEQYF. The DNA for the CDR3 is TGCGCCAGCAGCTTGAGGACGGACACCTACGAGCAGTACTTC.

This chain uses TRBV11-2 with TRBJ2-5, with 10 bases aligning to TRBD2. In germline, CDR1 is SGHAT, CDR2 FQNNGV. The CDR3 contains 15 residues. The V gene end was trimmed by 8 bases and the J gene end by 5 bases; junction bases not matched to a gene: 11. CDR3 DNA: TGTGCCAGCGCCATAAGCGGGAGGGCCCTGGAGACCCAGTACTTC. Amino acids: CASAISGRALETQYF.

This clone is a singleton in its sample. CDR3 protein: CASSLAGSSYEQYF. The CDR3 nucleotides read TGTGCCAGCAGCTTAGCGGGGAGCTCCTACGAGCAGTACTTC. The chain couples TRBV7-2 to TRBJ2-7, with a possible D match to TRBD2 (5 bases). Germline lookup yields CDR1 SGHTA and CDR2 FQGNSA. V lost 0 bases to trimming and J lost 0 bases, with 6 bases between them. This CDR3 contains 14 residues.

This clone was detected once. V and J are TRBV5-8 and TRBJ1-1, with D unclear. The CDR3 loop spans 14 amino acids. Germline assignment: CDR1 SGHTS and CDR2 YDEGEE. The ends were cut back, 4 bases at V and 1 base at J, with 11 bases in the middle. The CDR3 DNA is TGTGCCAGCAGCCCTGAGTACCCGAACACTGAAGCTTTCTTT. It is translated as CASSPEYPNTEAFF.

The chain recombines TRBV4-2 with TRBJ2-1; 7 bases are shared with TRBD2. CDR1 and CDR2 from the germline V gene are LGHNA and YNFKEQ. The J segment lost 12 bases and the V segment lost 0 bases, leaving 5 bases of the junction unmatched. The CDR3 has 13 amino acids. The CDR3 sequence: CASSQDEGLTQFF. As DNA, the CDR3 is TGTGCCAGCAGCCAAGATGAGGGACTAACGCAGTTCTTC.

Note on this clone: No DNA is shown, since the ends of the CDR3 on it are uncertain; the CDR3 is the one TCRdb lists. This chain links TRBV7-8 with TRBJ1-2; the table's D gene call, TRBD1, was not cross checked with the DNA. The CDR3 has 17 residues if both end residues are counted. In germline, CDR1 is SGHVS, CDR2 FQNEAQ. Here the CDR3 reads CASSLAARGSRVGAGTF.

For the CDR3, the DNA is TGTGCCAGCAGTGAACTGACAGGACCTGGAAACACCATATATTTT. This gives the protein CASSELTGPGNTIYF. The chain carries TRBV6-1 and TRBJ1-3, with D perhaps matching TRBD1 (6 bases). Trimming removed 2 bases from V and 2 bases from J, with 10 bases in between. The germline CDR1 and CDR2 sequences are MNHNS and SASEGT. The CDR3 length is 15 residues.

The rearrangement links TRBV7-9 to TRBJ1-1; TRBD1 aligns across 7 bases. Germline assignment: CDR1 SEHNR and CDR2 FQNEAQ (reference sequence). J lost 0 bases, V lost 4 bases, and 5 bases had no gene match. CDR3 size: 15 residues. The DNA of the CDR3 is TGTGCCAGCAGCTCAAAGGGGGCCGTGAACACTGAAGCTTTCTTT. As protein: CASSSKGAVNTEAFF.

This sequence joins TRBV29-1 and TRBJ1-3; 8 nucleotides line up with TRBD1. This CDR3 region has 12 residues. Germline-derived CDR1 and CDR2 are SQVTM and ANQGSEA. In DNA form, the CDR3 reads TGCAGTGCTTGGACAGGGAGAAACACCATATATTTT. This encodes CSAWTGRNTIYF.

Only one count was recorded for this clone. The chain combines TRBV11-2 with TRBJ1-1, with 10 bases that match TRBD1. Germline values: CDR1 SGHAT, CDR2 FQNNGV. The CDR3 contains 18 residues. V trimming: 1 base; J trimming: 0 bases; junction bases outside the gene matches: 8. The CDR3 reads CASSLVGDRGRMNTEAFF. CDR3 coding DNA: TGTGCCAGCAGCTTAGTAGGGGACAGGGGACGCATGAACACTGAAGCTTTCTTT.

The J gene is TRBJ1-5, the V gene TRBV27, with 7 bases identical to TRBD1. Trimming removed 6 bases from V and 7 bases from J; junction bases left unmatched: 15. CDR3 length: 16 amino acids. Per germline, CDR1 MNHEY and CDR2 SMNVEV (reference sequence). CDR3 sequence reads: CASRIRQGETGQPQHF. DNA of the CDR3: TGTGCCAGCAGGATACGGCAGGGGGAGACCGGACAGCCCCAGCATTTT.

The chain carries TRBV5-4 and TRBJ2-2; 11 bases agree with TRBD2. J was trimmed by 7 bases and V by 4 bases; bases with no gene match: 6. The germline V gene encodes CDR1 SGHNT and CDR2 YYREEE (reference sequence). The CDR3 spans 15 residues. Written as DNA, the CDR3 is TGTGCCAGCAGCGGTAGCGGGAGGGCGGACGGGGAGCTGTTTTTT. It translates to CASSGSGRADGELFF. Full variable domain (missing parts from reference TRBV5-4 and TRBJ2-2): ETGVTQSPTHLIKTRGQQVTLRCSSQSGHNTVSWYQQALGQGPQFIFQYYREEENGRGNFPPRFSGLQFPNYSSELNVNALELDDSALYLCASSGSGRADGELFFGEGSRLTVL.

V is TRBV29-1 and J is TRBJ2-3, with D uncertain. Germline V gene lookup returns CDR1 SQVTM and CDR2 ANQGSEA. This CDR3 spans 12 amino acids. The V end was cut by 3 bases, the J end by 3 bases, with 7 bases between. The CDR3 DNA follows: TGCAGCGTTGATTCGGGTACAGATACGCAGTATTTT. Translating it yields CSVDSGTDTQYF.

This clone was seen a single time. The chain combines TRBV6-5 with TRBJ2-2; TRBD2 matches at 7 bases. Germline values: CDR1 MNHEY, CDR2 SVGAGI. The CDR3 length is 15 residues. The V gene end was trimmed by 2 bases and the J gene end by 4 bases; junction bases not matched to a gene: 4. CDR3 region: CASSYEGGPTGELFF. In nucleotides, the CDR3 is TGTGCCAGCAGTTACGAGGGAGGGCCCACCGGGGAGCTGTTTTTT.

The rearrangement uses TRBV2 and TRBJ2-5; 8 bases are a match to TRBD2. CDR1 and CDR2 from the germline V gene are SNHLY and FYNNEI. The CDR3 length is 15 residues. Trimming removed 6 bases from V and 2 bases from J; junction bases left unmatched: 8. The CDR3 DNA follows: TGTGCCAGCAGGGGATTAACGGGAGGGCAAGAGACCCAGTACTTC. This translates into CASRGLTGGQETQYF.

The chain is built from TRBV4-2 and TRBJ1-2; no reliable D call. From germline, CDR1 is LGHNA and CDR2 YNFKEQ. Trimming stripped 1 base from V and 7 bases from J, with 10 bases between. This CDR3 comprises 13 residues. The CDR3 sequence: CASSQGLQSGYTF. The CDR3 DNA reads TGTGCCAGCAGCCAAGGACTGCAGAGTGGCTACACCTTC.

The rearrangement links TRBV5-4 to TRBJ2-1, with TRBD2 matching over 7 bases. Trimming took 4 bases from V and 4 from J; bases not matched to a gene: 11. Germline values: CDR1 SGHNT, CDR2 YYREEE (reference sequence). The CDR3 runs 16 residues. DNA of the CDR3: TGTGCCAGCAGCCGCCGGACTAGGACTTTTTACAATGAGCAGTTCTTC. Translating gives CASSRRTRTFYNEQFF.

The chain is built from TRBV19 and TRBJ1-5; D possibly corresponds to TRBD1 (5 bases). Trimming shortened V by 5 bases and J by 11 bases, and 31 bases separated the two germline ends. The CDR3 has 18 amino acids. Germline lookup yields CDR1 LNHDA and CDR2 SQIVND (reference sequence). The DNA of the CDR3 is TGTGCCAGTAGTTCACCCGGGACCGCGGGATTTTACGGGGGGACCCAGCATTTT. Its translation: CASSSPGTAGFYGGTQHF. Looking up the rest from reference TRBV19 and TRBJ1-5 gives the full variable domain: DGGITQSPKYLFRKEGQNVTLSCEQNLNHDAMYWYRQDPGQGLRLIYYSQIVNDFQKGDIAEGYSVSREKKESFPLTVTSAQKNPTAFYLCASSSPGTAGFYGGTQHFGDGTRLSIL.

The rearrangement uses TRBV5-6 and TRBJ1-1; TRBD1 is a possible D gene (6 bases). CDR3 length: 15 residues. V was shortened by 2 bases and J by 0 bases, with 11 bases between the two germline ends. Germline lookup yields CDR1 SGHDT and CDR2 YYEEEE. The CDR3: CASSLETGMNTEAFF. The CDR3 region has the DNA TGTGCCAGCAGCTTAGAAACAGGGATGAACACTGAAGCTTTCTTT.

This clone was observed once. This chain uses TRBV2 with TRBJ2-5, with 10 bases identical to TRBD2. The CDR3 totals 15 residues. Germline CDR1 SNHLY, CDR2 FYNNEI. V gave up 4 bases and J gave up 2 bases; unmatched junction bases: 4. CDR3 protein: CASSVGLAVQETQYF. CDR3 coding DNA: TGTGCCAGCAGTGTCGGACTAGCGGTTCAAGAGACCCAGTACTTC.

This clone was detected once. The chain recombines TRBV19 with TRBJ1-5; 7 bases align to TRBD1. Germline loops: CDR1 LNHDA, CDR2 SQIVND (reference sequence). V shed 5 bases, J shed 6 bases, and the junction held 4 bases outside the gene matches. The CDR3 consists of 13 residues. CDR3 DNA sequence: TGTGCCAGTAGTGAAGACAGGGCTCAGCCCCAGCATTTT. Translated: CASSEDRAQPQHF.

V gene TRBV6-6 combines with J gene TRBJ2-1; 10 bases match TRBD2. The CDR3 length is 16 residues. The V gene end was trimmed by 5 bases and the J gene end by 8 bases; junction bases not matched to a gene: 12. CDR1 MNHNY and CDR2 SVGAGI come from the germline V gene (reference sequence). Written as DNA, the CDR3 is TGTGCCAGCAGTCCCCTAGCGGGAGCGGGTGGTGATGAGCAGTTCTTC. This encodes CASSPLAGAGGDEQFF.

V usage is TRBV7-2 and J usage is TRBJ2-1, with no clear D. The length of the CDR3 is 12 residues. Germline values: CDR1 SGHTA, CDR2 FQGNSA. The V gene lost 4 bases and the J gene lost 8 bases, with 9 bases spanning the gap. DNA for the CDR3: TGTGCCAGCAGCTCCCCCTTCCATGAGCAGTTCTTC. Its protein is CASSSPFHEQFF.

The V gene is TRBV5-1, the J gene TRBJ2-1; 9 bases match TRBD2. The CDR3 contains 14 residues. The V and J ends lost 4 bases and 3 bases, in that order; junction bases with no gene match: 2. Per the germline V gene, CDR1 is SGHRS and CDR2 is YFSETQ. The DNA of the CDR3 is TGCGCCAGCAGCCTTAGCGGGGGCTACAATGAGCAGTTCTTC. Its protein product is CASSLSGGYNEQFF.

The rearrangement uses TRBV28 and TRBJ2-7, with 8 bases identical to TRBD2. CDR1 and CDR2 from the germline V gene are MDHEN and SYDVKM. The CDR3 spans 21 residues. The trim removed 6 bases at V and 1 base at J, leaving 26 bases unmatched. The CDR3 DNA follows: TGTGCCAGCAGCCTTCTGTCGGGGGGGTTCCTCGGGACTTTTACTTCCTACGAGCAGTACTTC. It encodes CASSLLSGGFLGTFTSYEQYF. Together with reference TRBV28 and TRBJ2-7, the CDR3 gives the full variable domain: DVKVTQSSRYLVKRTGEKVFLECVQDMDHENMFWYRQDPGLGLRLIYFSYDVKMKEKGDIPEGYSVSREKKERFSLILESASTNQTSMYLCASSLLSGGFLGTFTSYEQYFGPGTRLTVT.

The CDR3 DNA reads TGCAGTGGGACAGGGGATGAGACCCAGTACTTC. Protein sequence: CSGTGDETQYF. The rearrangement uses TRBV20-1 and TRBJ2-5; 9 positions agree with TRBD1. Germline V lookup: CDR1 DFQATT, CDR2 SNEGSKA (reference sequence). Germline trimming cut 7 bases from V and 5 bases from J; bases unmatched to any gene: 2. This CDR3 has 11 residues.

CDR3 DNA: TGTGCCAGCAGCCGAGACAGATTGAACACTGAAGCTTTCTTT. Its translation: CASSRDRLNTEAFF. This chain uses TRBV7-2 with TRBJ1-1; maybe TRBD1 (5 bases). Germline V gene lookup returns CDR1 SGHTA and CDR2 FQGNSA. With 5 bases removed from V and 0 bases from J, the gap between germline ends came to 10 bases. The CDR3 loop spans 14 amino acids. The complete variable domain, with remaining parts taken from reference TRBV7-2 and TRBJ1-1, reads GAGVSQSPSNKVTEKGKDVELRCDPISGHTALYWYRQSLGQGLEFLIYFQGNSAPDKSGLPSDRFSAERTGGSVSTLTIQRTQQEDSAVYLCASSRDRLNTEAFFGQGTRLTVV.

CDR3 DNA: TGTGCCATCAGTGACGCCAAGAGCTCCTACAATGAGCAGTTCTTC. Protein sequence: CAISDAKSSYNEQFF. The V call is TRBV10-3, the J call TRBJ2-1; no definite D call. This CDR3 region has 15 residues. Trimming cost V 3 bases and J 0 bases, with 9 bases left between them. Germline CDR1 reads ENHRY; CDR2 reads SYGVKD.